A single sample gave rise to the 21 T cell receptor beta chains below, sequenced in a study of T cell repertoires in cytomegalovirus infection (dated by TCRdb to about 2019). Their target antigens are unknown. In the paper's terms, the treatment or condition label means: in vitro stimulation with specific CMV peptide epitopes to enrich CMV-specific T cells. Sequencing used an Illumina HiSeq 1500. TCRdb reworked the public reads: Q25 trimming with fastp, MiXCR clone assembly, productive beta chains retained. For every CDR3 protein sequence, its rows merge into one entry that carries the most common genes and DNA. The sample table lists more than 20,000 distinct CDR3 sequences, 35% to 45% of them with a count of one. The ten largest make up around 96% of the sample. The sample in question was CD8+ T cells from cultured PBMCs, obtained from culture after CMV antigen stimulation. The receptors were sampled from a human donor in good health (CMV status not recorded). Some clones in this sample may be carry-over from other donors' samples.

This clonotype is a singleton in its sample. The V call is TRBV7-9, the J call TRBJ1-4; 9 positions agree with TRBD1. From germline, CDR1 is SEHNR and CDR2 FQNEAQ (reference sequence). The CDR3 has 14 amino acids. V shed 6 bases, J shed 8 bases, and the junction held 7 bases outside the gene matches. The CDR3 here is CASRGTGIREKLFF. The DNA of the CDR3 is TGTGCCAGCAGAGGGACAGGGATAAGAGAAAAACTGTTTTTT.

The J gene is TRBJ2-7, the V gene TRBV7-9; 9 nucleotides align to TRBD2. This CDR3 is 13 amino acids long. Germline V gene sequence: CDR1 SEHNR, CDR2 FQNEAQ (reference sequence). Unmatched junction bases numbered 1, after V lost 7 bases and J lost 0 bases. This CDR3 is CASTSGDSYEQYF. CDR3 DNA sequence: TGTGCCAGCACTAGCGGGGACTCCTACGAGCAGTACTTC.

Turning to this clonotype: Possible read error: a much larger clone is one base away. No conserved phenylalanine or tryptophan ends this CDR3, so it is likely a read error. The chain combines TRBV7-9 with TRBJ2-7, with 8 bases fitting TRBD1. The germline gives CDR1 SEHNR, CDR2 FQNEAQ (reference sequence). The CDR3 is made up of 14 amino acids. Germline trimming cut 1 base from V and 5 bases from J; bases unmatched to any gene: 4. The CDR3 here is CASSLVAGGNEQYL. The CDR3 nucleotides read TGTGCCAGCAGCTTAGTGGCAGGGGGCAACGAGCAGTACCTC.

This clonotype was found a few times. The CDR3 nucleotides are TGTGCCAGCAGGGCCTCCTATAATTCACCCCTCCACTTT. Encoded protein: CASRASYNSPLHF. V usage is TRBV7-2 and J usage is TRBJ1-6; the D is unclear. CDR3 size: 13 residues. CDR1 is SGHTA and CDR2 is FQGNSA in the germline V gene. V was shortened by 6 bases and J by 0 bases, with 3 bases between the two germline ends.

The table lists this clonotype with a few counts. This chain joins TRBV7-9 and TRBJ2-3, with 9 bases matching TRBD2. Looked up from germline, CDR1 is SEHNR and CDR2 is FQNEAQ (reference sequence). The CDR3 consists of 15 residues. Trimming removed 1 base from V and 3 bases from J; junction bases left unmatched: 2. The CDR3 sequence is CASSLGLAGTDTQYF. The CDR3 coding sequence is TGTGCCAGCAGCTTAGGGCTAGCGGGGACAGATACGCAGTATTTT.

The chain uses TRBV5-1 and TRBJ2-1; D is undetermined. The CDR3 contains 12 residues. V was cut by 2 bases and J by 0 bases, with 0 bases left in between. Germline lookup yields CDR1 SGHRS and CDR2 YFSETQ. The CDR3 spells CASSFSYNEQFF. As DNA, the CDR3 is TGCGCCAGCAGCTTCTCCTACAATGAGCAGTTCTTC. Full variable domain (outside the CDR3, taken from reference TRBV5-1 and TRBJ2-1): KAGVTQTPRYLIKTRGQQVTLSCSPISGHRSVSWYQQTPGQGLQFLFEYFSETQRNKGNFPGRFSGRQFSNSRSEMNVSTLELGDSALYLCASSFSYNEQFFGPGTRLTVL.

This clonotype was observed a handful of times. This chain connects TRBV7-8 to TRBJ1-4, with D maybe TRBD1 (5 bases). Looked up from germline, CDR1 is SGHVS and CDR2 is FQNEAQ. This CDR3 is built from 13 residues. V dropped 5 bases and J dropped 8 bases, with 12 bases sitting between them. In nucleotides, the CDR3 is TGTGCCAGCAGCCAAGGTTGGGGGGAAAAACTGTTTTTT. This encodes CASSQGWGEKLFF.

The V call is TRBV7-6, the J call TRBJ2-7; D is possibly TRBD2 (5 bases). This CDR3 contains 16 residues. Trimming took 4 bases from V and 4 from J, leaving 20 bases between them. Per the germline V gene, CDR1 is SGHVS and CDR2 is FNYEAQ. DNA of the CDR3: TGTGCCAGCAGCTCGTCCCTGGCTAGCTCCGAGTACGAGCAGTACTTC. Its translation is CASSSSLASSEYEQYF. Based on the CDR3 plus reference TRBV7-6 and TRBJ2-7, the full variable domain is GAGVSQSPRYKVTKRGQDVALRCDPISGHVSLYWYRQALGQGPEFLTYFNYEAQQDKSGLPNDRFSAERPEGSISTLTIQRTEQRDSAMYRCASSSSLASSEYEQYFGPGTRLTVT.

This clonotype was counted between two and nine times. The chain recombines TRBV12-3 or TRBV12-4 with TRBJ2-1, with D unresolved. The V end was cut by 7 bases, the J end by 8 bases, with 9 bases between. This CDR3 contains 11 residues. CDR3 loop: CASTPGDEQFF. CDR3 DNA sequence: TGTGCCAGCACCCCAGGCGATGAGCAGTTCTTC.

J is TRBJ1-1 and V is TRBV7-6; a weak D match, TRBD1 (5 bases). V was shortened by 6 bases and J by 1 base, with 18 bases between the two germline ends. This CDR3 contains 16 residues. Germline V gives CDR1 SGHVS, CDR2 FNYEAQ. The CDR3 DNA sequence: TGTGCCAGCAGTGGGATAATAACTAGGGGGAACACTGAAGCTTTCTTT. This gives the protein CASSGIITRGNTEAFF.

There are a few counts of this clonotype. J is TRBJ1-2 and V is TRBV28, with D unclear. The germline V gene encodes CDR1 MDHEN and CDR2 SYDVKM. The CDR3 is 15 amino acids. The V end lost 8 bases, the J end lost 2 bases, and 18 bases lay between the germline ends. As DNA, the CDR3 is TGTGCCAGCCACCCCGGTGGGCAGGCCAACTATGGCTACACCTTC. The encoded protein is CASHPGGQANYGYTF.

The chain combines TRBV28 with TRBJ2-2, with D possibly matching TRBD1 (6 bases). The V gene lost 6 bases and the J gene lost 6 bases, with 20 bases spanning the gap. The CDR3 has 16 amino acids. The germline CDR1 and CDR2 sequences are MDHEN and SYDVKM. CDR3 sequence reads: CASRTPYSDSAGELFF. DNA of the CDR3: TGTGCCAGCAGGACTCCCTACTCGGACAGCGCCGGGGAGCTGTTTTTT.

A note on this clonotype: Possible read error: a much larger clone is one base away. The CDR3, as DNA: TGTGCCAGCAACTTGGGGCCCGACGGCACTGAAGCTTTCTTT. Translated: CASNLGPDGTEAFF. The chain employs TRBV5-6 and TRBJ1-1, with TRBD1 as a possible D gene (5 bases). Per germline, CDR1 SGHDT and CDR2 YYEEEE. The CDR3 is made up of 14 amino acids.

This clonotype was found many times. This chain connects TRBV20-1 to TRBJ1-4; D remains unclear. V shed 2 bases and J shed 3 bases, with 16 bases lying between them. Germline assignment: CDR1 DFQATT and CDR2 SNEGSKA (reference sequence). The CDR3 runs 16 residues. The CDR3 region has the DNA TGCAGTGCTAGACACCGCTATGACGTTCCTAATGAAAAACTGTTTTTT. As protein: CSARHRYDVPNEKLFF.

This clonotype was picked up a small number of times. The rearrangement links TRBV9 to TRBJ1-1, with D possibly being TRBD1 (5 bases). This CDR3 is 15 amino acids long. V shed 2 bases and J shed 8 bases, with 19 bases lying between them. Germline values: CDR1 SGDLS, CDR2 YYNGEE. The CDR3 DNA reads as TGTGCCAGCAGCGTCCTGCGGACCGGGGACGGGGAAGCTTTCTTT. It codes for CASSVLRTGDGEAFF.

Many counts were recorded for this clonotype. V and J are TRBV5-8 and TRBJ1-4, with D maybe TRBD1 (6 bases). Trimming removed 3 bases from V and 2 bases from J, with 17 bases in between. This CDR3 has 17 amino acids. CDR1 and CDR2 (germline): SGHTS, YDEGEE. CDR3 sequence reads: CASSSPGQFATNEKLFF. Written as DNA, the CDR3 is TGTGCCAGCAGCTCCCCGGGACAATTTGCGACTAATGAAAAACTGTTTTTT.

The V call is TRBV7-6, the J call TRBJ2-2, with TRBD1 matching 12 bases. The J segment lost 1 base and the V segment lost 5 bases, leaving 11 bases of the junction unmatched. Germline V gene lookup returns CDR1 SGHVS and CDR2 FNYEAQ. This CDR3 comprises 19 residues. CDR3 sequence reads: CASSRRGTGGAGNTGELFF. The DNA for the CDR3 is TGTGCCAGCAGCCGCCGTGGGACAGGGGGCGCCGGGAACACCGGGGAGCTGTTTTTT. Combining the CDR3 with reference TRBV7-6 and TRBJ2-2 gives the whole variable domain GAGVSQSPRYKVTKRGQDVALRCDPISGHVSLYWYRQALGQGPEFLTYFNYEAQQDKSGLPNDRFSAERPEGSISTLTIQRTEQRDSAMYRCASSRRGTGGAGNTGELFFGEGSRLTVL.

This clonotype was seen many times. This chain links TRBV7-2 with TRBJ1-6; the D gene is possibly TRBD1 (5 bases). This CDR3 spans 13 amino acids. Between the trimmed V and J ends, which lost 5 bases and 10 bases, there was a span of 12 bases. Germline V gene lookup returns CDR1 SGHTA and CDR2 FQGNSA. The CDR3 is CASSPRVGSPLHF. The CDR3 region has the DNA TGTGCCAGCAGCCCCAGGGTTGGCTCACCCCTCCACTTT.

This chain connects TRBV7-6 to TRBJ1-1, with 10 bases identical to TRBD1. Unmatched junction bases numbered 7, after V lost 3 bases and J lost 0 bases. CDR1 and CDR2 from the germline V gene are SGHVS and FNYEAQ. The CDR3 contains 17 residues. CDR3 residues: CASSLGTGVRMNTEAFF. The CDR3 bases are TGTGCCAGCAGCTTGGGGACAGGGGTAAGAATGAACACTGAAGCTTTCTTT.

The genes are TRBV7-6 and TRBJ1-5; D gene uncertain. Germline V gives CDR1 SGHVS, CDR2 FNYEAQ. The CDR3 consists of 14 residues. The ends were cut back, 2 bases at V and 5 bases at J, with 10 bases in the middle. In nucleotides, the CDR3 is TGTGCCAGCAGCTTAAGGGAAAGCGATCAGCCCCAGCATTTT. Amino acid sequence: CASSLRESDQPQHF.

In this sample, this clonotype turned up a few times. The V gene is TRBV19, the J gene TRBJ1-2; TRBD1 is a possible D gene (6 bases). Germline values: CDR1 LNHDA, CDR2 SQIVND (reference sequence). Trimming left V 4 bases short and J 3 bases short, with 18 bases between. This CDR3 comprises 16 residues. This CDR3 reads CASSKWTEDRDYGYTF. CDR3 DNA sequence: TGTGCCAGTAGTAAATGGACAGAAGATCGAGACTATGGCTACACCTTC.